The 18 T cell receptor beta chains reported below all come from one sample, sequenced in a study of beta chain features in type 1 diabetes. General study points: Among patients with Type 1 diabetes, TCRB CDR3s were moderately but significantly shorter in every one of the four CD4+ subsets.

Since all of the isolated RNA was reverse transcribed, expressed TCRB transcripts were what got sequenced. Produced via immunoSEQ multiplex PCR; TCRdb's table is partial and in-frame only. The sample includes more than 250,000 clones, roughly 22% of them seen just once. No antigen has been identified for these receptors. The source material was naive CD4+ T cells from blood. These TCRs come from a woman between 35 and 50 years old with type 1 diabetes.

This clone appeared a few times. The gene calls are TRBV23-1 and TRBJ2-1; the match to TRBD2 covers 8 bases. TRBV23-1 is classed as an ORF, of uncertain function. Losses at the gene ends were 4 bases for V and 10 bases for J; bases not matched to a gene: 27. The CDR3 consists of 20 residues. The DNA of the CDR3 is TGCGCCAGCAGTCTTAAGGACGGGACTAGGGGCTTTACCCCCCCATGGGAGCAGTTCTTC. Translated, it gives CASSLKDGTRGFTPPWEQFF.

CDR3 loop: CASSPRGSTEAFF. The CDR3 DNA reads TGTGCCAGCTCGCCCCGGGGAAGCACTGAAGCTTTCTTT. The V call is TRBV9, the J call TRBJ1-1, with unresolved D. Trimming took off 7 bases at V and 4 bases at J, with 14 bases between the two ends. CDR1 is SGDLS and CDR2 is YYNGEE in the germline V gene. This CDR3 has 13 amino acids.

With regard to this clone: This same CDR3 is encoded by further DNA sequences in the sample. The chain has TRBV7-2 and TRBJ1-2; TRBD1 might be the D (5 bases). The ends were cut back, 6 bases at V and 7 bases at J, with 9 bases in the middle. CDR1 is SGHTA and CDR2 is FQGNSA in the germline V gene. The CDR3 sequence is 11 residues long. The CDR3 DNA reads as TGTGCCAGCAGTCTCGGGGGTGGCTACACCTTC. Translating it yields CASSLGGGYTF.

This clone was observed a handful of times. In the same sample, other DNA sequences code for this CDR3. The chain links TRBV7-3 to TRBJ1-1; D gene ambiguous. There are 13 residues in the CDR3. Trimming left V 6 bases short and J 1 base short, with 9 bases between. The germline V gene encodes CDR1 SGHTA and CDR2 FQGTGA. CDR3 DNA sequence: TGTGCCAGCAGTTTTCAGGAGAACACTGAAGCTTTCTTT. This codes for CASSFQENTEAFF.

The chain links TRBV30 to TRBJ1-2; the D gene is possibly TRBD1 (6 bases). CDR1 GTSNPN and CDR2 SVGIG come from the germline V gene (reference sequence). The V and J ends lost 0 bases and 7 bases respectively, with 15 bases between them. CDR3 size: 14 residues. DNA for the CDR3: TGTGCCTGGAGTGTATCAGGCAGGGGATTTGGCTACACCTTC. Protein product: CAWSVSGRGFGYTF.

This clone was picked up a small number of times. The chain has TRBV7-9 and TRBJ1-5; 7 bases match TRBD1. The V segment lost 5 bases and the J segment 5 bases; nucleotides outside the gene matches: 3. Germline V gene sequence: CDR1 SEHNR, CDR2 FQNEAQ (reference sequence). This CDR3 has 13 amino acids. In DNA form, the CDR3 reads TGTGCCAGCAGCCCTACAGGGGATCAGCCCCAGCATTTT. This sequence encodes CASSPTGDQPQHF.

The gene calls are TRBV6-5 and TRBJ2-7; 10 nucleotides line up with TRBD1. CDR1 MNHEY and CDR2 SVGAGI come from the germline V gene. Unmatched junction bases numbered 10, after V lost 6 bases and J lost 5 bases. The CDR3 extends over 15 amino acids. CDR3 coding DNA: TGTGCCAGCAGCCTCGGGACAGGGGAGACCCACGAGCAGTACTTC. It translates to CASSLGTGETHEQYF.

This clone was counted only a few times. V is TRBV4-3 and J is TRBJ2-3; 7 bases line up with TRBD2. Germline CDR1 and CDR2: LGHNA and YSLEER. With V trimmed by 6 bases and J by 0 bases, 9 bases remained unmatched. The CDR3 totals 16 residues. The CDR3 DNA reads as TGCGCCAGCAGTAAACTAGCGCCAGCTAGCACAGATACGCAGTATTTT. Translating gives CASSKLAPASTDTQYF.

This clone has more than one count but fewer than ten. This chain connects TRBV30 to TRBJ1-4, with D possibly TRBD1 on 6 matching bases. CDR3 length: 13 amino acids. Deletions cut 0 bases from V and 7 bases from J, with 9 bases between. Germline CDR1 is GTSNPN and CDR2 is SVGIG (reference sequence). CDR3 region: CAWSVQGFEKLFF. CDR3 coding DNA: TGTGCCTGGAGTGTACAGGGTTTTGAAAAACTGTTTTTT.

The chain employs TRBV7-2 and TRBJ2-7; D gene uncertain. This CDR3 is 14 amino acids long. The V and J ends lost 1 base and 4 bases respectively, with 11 bases between them. Per germline, CDR1 SGHTA and CDR2 FQGNSA. CDR3 residues: CASSLGARRYEQYF. The CDR3 region has the DNA TGTGCCAGCAGCTTAGGGGCCAGGCGATACGAGCAGTACTTC.

The chain links TRBV7-2 to TRBJ2-2; 7 bases are a match to TRBD2. The length of the CDR3 is 15 residues. Per the germline V gene, CDR1 is SGHTA and CDR2 is FQGNSA. The junction had 11 bases not matched to a gene; V was cut back by 8 bases and J by 5 bases. CDR3 coding DNA: TGTGCCAGCGCCTTGCGGGAGATGGGGACCGGGGAGCTGTTTTTT. This codes for CASALREMGTGELFF.

With regard to this clone: Additional DNA sequences in this sample encode the identical CDR3. The genes are TRBV2 and TRBJ2-7; D is perhaps TRBD1 (6 bases). CDR3 length: 11 residues. The germline V and J ends were trimmed by 5 bases and 4 bases, with 6 bases remaining between them. Germline loops: CDR1 SNHLY, CDR2 FYNNEI. The CDR3 DNA follows: TGTGCCAGCAGTAGGGGGTACGAGCAGTACTTC. The encoded protein is CASSRGYEQYF.

This chain joins TRBV30 and TRBJ2-7; tentative D call: TRBD2 (6 bases). CDR1 is GTSNPN and CDR2 is SVGIG in the germline V gene (reference sequence). Trimming stripped 3 bases from V and 4 bases from J, with 13 bases between. CDR3 length: 13 amino acids. The DNA of the CDR3 is TGTGCCTGGAGCCGGCCGGGAGCTTACGAGCAGTACTTC. It translates to CAWSRPGAYEQYF.

This chain connects TRBV29-1 to TRBJ1-1, with D possibly TRBD1 on 6 matching bases. Germline CDR1 is SQVTM and CDR2 is ANQGSEA. The CDR3 sequence is 15 residues long. V lost 1 base to trimming and J lost 2 bases, with 14 bases between them. CDR3 in amino acids: CSVEGLVGANTEAFF. Here the CDR3 DNA reads TGCAGCGTTGAAGGGTTAGTGGGGGCTAACACTGAAGCTTTCTTT.

The CDR3 DNA reads as TGTGCCAGCAGTGTGAGCGGGAGGGCCGCCTACAATGAGCAGTTCTTC. Amino acid sequence: CASSVSGRAAYNEQFF. The J gene is TRBJ2-1, the V gene TRBV28, with 10 positions matching TRBD2. CDR3 length: 16 amino acids. Looked up from germline, CDR1 is MDHEN and CDR2 is SYDVKM. J was trimmed by 2 bases and V by 5 bases; bases with no gene match: 6.

The chain is built from TRBV19 and TRBJ2-5; 8 positions agree with TRBD2. The J segment lost 4 bases and the V segment lost 4 bases, leaving 11 bases of the junction unmatched. This CDR3 contains 16 residues. Germline CDR1 and CDR2: LNHDA and SQIVND (reference sequence). CDR3 region: CASSTSASGGGETQYF. The CDR3, as DNA: TGTGCCAGTAGTACTTCCGCCTCGGGAGGGGGAGAGACCCAGTACTTC.

The chain recombines TRBV6-6 with TRBJ2-7; the D is unclear. V was clipped by 2 bases and J by 5 bases, with 4 bases between them. Germline CDR1 reads MNHNY; CDR2 reads SVGAGI (reference sequence). The CDR3 has 11 residues. In nucleotides, the CDR3 is TGTGCCAGCAGTTACCGCGACGAGCAGTACTTC. Translation: CASSYRDEQYF.

This clone was seen a few times. The chain uses TRBV4-2 and TRBJ2-5, with a weak D call TRBD2 (5 bases). The germline V and J ends were trimmed by 1 base and 5 bases, with 14 bases remaining between them. The CDR3 spans 15 residues. Germline V gives CDR1 LGHNA, CDR2 YNFKEQ. The DNA for the CDR3 is TGTGCCAGCAGCCAAGTTAGCACCAGGAGGGAGACCCAGTACTTC. It yields the protein CASSQVSTRRETQYF.